Listed below are T cell receptor beta chains from one sample, sequenced in a study of Graves' ophthalmopathy and Graves' hyperthyroidism. TCRdb itself ran the multiplex PCR reads through MiXCR, one entry per CDR3 protein. The sample lists nearly 400,000 distinct CDR3 sequences, approximately 20% occurring once. The source material was peripheral blood. The receptor source for this set is a woman aged 18-30 years with Graves' ophthalmopathy. Both conserved end residues are part of each CDR3. A D gene is named only where the DNA matches it firmly. Size is omitted from some rows. Given values are once, few, many or a class for expanded clones.

TRBV6-2/TRBV6-3	many	TRBJ1-2	TRBD1	TGTGCCAGCAGTCTGACACACCTTGGACAGGGGGATGGCTACACCTTC	CASSLTHLGQGDGYTF
TRBV28	NA	TRBJ2-7	TRBD2	TGTGCCAGCAGTTTAAAGCTAGCGGGAGTAGGGGAGCAGTACTTC	CASSLKLAGVGEQYF
TRBV5-5	many	TRBJ1-1	NA	TGTGCCAGCGGACGTAGCACTGAAGCTTTCTTT	CASGRSTEAFF
TRBV6-4	many	TRBJ1-1	TRBD1	TGTGCCAGCAGTCCCCGGGGGACAGGGGGCGCGCACACTGAAGCTTTCTTT	CASSPRGTGGAHTEAFF
TRBV29-1	many	TRBJ1-1	TRBD1	TGCAGCGGTTATGGAGCAGGGGGCGTTGGAGCTTTCTTT	CSGYGAGGVGAFF
TRBV19	many	TRBJ2-7	TRBD2	TGTGCCAGTAGTATCCTAGCGGGAGGGCCCTACGAGCAGTACTTC	CASSILAGGPYEQYF
TRBV7-2	many	TRBJ2-5	NA	TGTGCCAGCAGCTTAGGCCCTTGGGGAGGAGAGACCCAGTACTTC	CASSLGPWGGETQYF
TRBV5-1	few	TRBJ2-5	NA	TGCGCCAGCAGGGAGACCGGGACACGGCTTCAAGAGACCCAGTACTTC	CASRETGTRLQETQYF
TRBV6-5	NA	TRBJ2-2	NA	TGTGCCAGCAGTTACTCAAGGGCAGTCACCGGGGAGCTGTTTTTT	CASSYSRAVTGELFF
TRBV9	many	TRBJ2-7	NA	TGTGCCAGCAGCCTTACTGGAGGGGGCGAGGGCGAGCAGTACTTC	CASSLTGGGEGEQYF
TRBV2	many	TRBJ2-2	TRBD2	TGTGCCTTTAGCGGGAGGGCCGGGGAGCTGTTTTTT	CAFSGRAGELFF
TRBV6-1	many	TRBJ1-3	NA	TGTGCCAGCAGCCCGACTGACTCTGGAAACACCATATATTTT	CASSPTDSGNTIYF
TRBV7-2	many	TRBJ1-1	NA	TGTGCCAGCAGCTTAGGCAGGGAGACTGAAGCTTTCTTT	CASSLGRETEAFF
TRBV12-3/TRBV12-4	many	TRBJ2-2	NA	TGTGCCAGCAGTTTCATACCAGACACCGGGGAGCTGTTTTTT	CASSFIPDTGELFF
TRBV6-1	many	TRBJ2-5	NA	TGTGCCAGCAGTGAAGAGGCGGCAGGAGAGACCCAGTACTTC	CASSEEAAGETQYF
TRBV28	many	TRBJ2-7	TRBD1	TGTGCCAGCAGCCTAGATGGGACAGGACGTAAAGGGCAGTACTTC	CASSLDGTGRKGQYF
TRBV29-1	NA	TRBJ2-5	TRBD2	TGCAGCGTTGAAGCTCCCAGCGGGATGGCCCAGTACTTC	CSVEAPSGMAQYF
TRBV18	many	TRBJ2-5	NA	TGTGCCAGCTCGTCAGACAGGTTGGAGACCCAGTACTTC	CASSSDRLETQYF
TRBV12-3/TRBV12-4	few	TRBJ2-5	NA	TGTGCCAGCAGTTTATTACTAGTCCTAGAGACCCAGTACTTC	CASSLLLVLETQYF
TRBV27	many	TRBJ1-1	NA	TGTGCCAGCAGTCCCCGTGCCGGGGGGAAGGTGAACACTGAAGCTTTCTTT	CASSPRAGGKVNTEAFF
TRBV5-5	many	TRBJ2-5	NA	TGTGCCAGCAGCTTGGGACATCAAGGGGGGACCCAGTACTTC	CASSLGHQGGTQYF
TRBV29-1	few	TRBJ1-1	NA	TGCAGCGTTGACGGGGGCGAAGCTTTCTTT	CSVDGGEAFF
TRBV6-2/TRBV6-3	many	TRBJ2-7	NA	TGTGCCAGCAGAGAACAAGGCTACGAGCAGTACTTC	CASREQGYEQYF
TRBV11-2	NA	TRBJ2-4	TRBD2	TGTGCCAGCAGCTTATTTTTGCTAGCGGGGCTAGCCAAAAACATTCAGTACTTC	CASSLFLLAGLAKNIQYF
TRBV6-1	many	TRBJ1-2	NA	TGTGCCAGCAGTGAGGGGGCCGGCGGGACTTATGGCTACACCTTC	CASSEGAGGTYGYTF
TRBV11-2	many	TRBJ1-2	NA	TGTGCCAGCAGCTTAGAGCGACAGATTTCCTATGGCTACACCTTC	CASSLERQISYGYTF
TRBV20-1	many	TRBJ1-5	NA	TGCAGTGCTAGACAAACAGGGTCAGGGAGGCAGCCCCAGCATTTT	CSARQTGSGRQPQHF
TRBV20-1	many	TRBJ2-7	TRBD2	TGCAGTGCCCTCCCTAGCGGGACCCCCTACGAGCAGTACTTC	CSALPSGTPYEQYF
TRBV9	many	TRBJ1-1	TRBD1	TGTGCCAGCAGCGTGCAGGGGGCGCCGGACACTGAAGCTTTCTTT	CASSVQGAPDTEAFF
TRBV20-1	many	TRBJ2-7	NA	TGCAGTGCTGTCCGGGACGCGATCTACGAGCAGTACTTC	CSAVRDAIYEQYF
TRBV4-1	NA	TRBJ2-1	NA	TGCGCCAGCAGCGGGATGGGACTCCAACCCAATGAGCAGTTCTTC	CASSGMGLQPNEQFF
TRBV5-4	many	TRBJ1-1	NA	TGTGCCAGCAGCTCGAGTTATGAAGCTTTCTTT	CASSSSYEAFF
TRBV11-2	many	TRBJ2-6	NA	TGTGCCAGCAGCTCCCCTTATGGGGCCAACGTCCTGACTTTC	CASSSPYGANVLTF
TRBV28	many	TRBJ1-5	TRBD1	TGTGCCAGCAGGGCGACAGGGGGCATCCAGCCCCAGCATTTT	CASRATGGIQPQHF
TRBV28	many	TRBJ1-5	NA	TGTGCCAGCAGTTTTCCGGAAGGGAATCAGCCCCAGCATTTT	CASSFPEGNQPQHF
TRBV5-1	many	TRBJ2-7	TRBD1	TGCGCCAGCAGCCAGCCGGGACAGGGGTACGAGCAGTACTTC	CASSQPGQGYEQYF
TRBV28	many	TRBJ2-5	NA	TGTGCCAGCAGTTTAGGAGGGGCAGGCAAAGAGACCCAGTACTTC	CASSLGGAGKETQYF
TRBV5-1	many	TRBJ1-1	NA	TGCGCCAGCAGCTTCTGGGGGGCACGGGAAGCTTTCTTT	CASSFWGAREAFF
TRBV6-2/TRBV6-3	few	TRBJ1-1	TRBD1	TGTGCCAGCAGTCCGACAGGGATTGGAACTGAAGCTTTCTTT	CASSPTGIGTEAFF
TRBV28	NA	TRBJ2-7	TRBD1	TGTGCCAGCAGTAGACAGGGTGTGCCCTACGAGCAGTACTTC	CASSRQGVPYEQYF
TRBV29-1	many	TRBJ2-7	TRBD2	TGCAGCGCCGAACTAGCGGGAGGGTCCTACGAGCAGTACTTC	CSAELAGGSYEQYF
TRBV20-1	few	TRBJ1-5	NA	TGCAGTGCTAGAGATCCTAAAGGGGCCCATCAGCCCCAGCATTTT	CSARDPKGAHQPQHF
TRBV6-2/TRBV6-3	many	TRBJ1-2	NA	TGTGCCAGCGGTGACAATGGCTACACCTTC	CASGDNGYTF
TRBV28	many	TRBJ1-1	TRBD1	TGTGCCAGCAGTGGGACAGGGGCGACGAACACTGAAGCTTTCTTT	CASSGTGATNTEAFF
TRBV12-3/TRBV12-4	many	TRBJ1-1	TRBD1	TGTGCCAGCAGTTCTCCGGGACAGGGGACCGAAGCTTTCTTT	CASSSPGQGTEAFF
TRBV5-1	many	TRBJ2-2	NA	TGCGCCAGCAGCTTGCGGACTCCTTCTGGGGGAAACACCGGGGAGCTGTTTTTT	CASSLRTPSGGNTGELFF
TRBV4-2	many	TRBJ1-2	NA	TGTGCCAGCAGCCCACCTGGCAGGACTAACTATGGCTACACCTTC	CASSPPGRTNYGYTF
TRBV30	many	TRBJ2-7	NA	TGTGCCTGGAGTGTACTGACGCTAACCTACGAGCAGTACTTC	CAWSVLTLTYEQYF
TRBV27	NA	TRBJ1-2	NA	TGTGCCAGCAGTTTATGGGAGCCTAACTATGGCTACACCTTC	CASSLWEPNYGYTF
TRBV6-2/TRBV6-3	many	TRBJ2-7	TRBD1	TGTGCCAGCAGTTACCGGGACAGGACCTACGAGCAGTACTTC	CASSYRDRTYEQYF
TRBV29-1	many	TRBJ1-1	NA	TGCAGCGCCGGAGAGGGCGCTGAAGCTTTCTTT	CSAGEGAEAFF